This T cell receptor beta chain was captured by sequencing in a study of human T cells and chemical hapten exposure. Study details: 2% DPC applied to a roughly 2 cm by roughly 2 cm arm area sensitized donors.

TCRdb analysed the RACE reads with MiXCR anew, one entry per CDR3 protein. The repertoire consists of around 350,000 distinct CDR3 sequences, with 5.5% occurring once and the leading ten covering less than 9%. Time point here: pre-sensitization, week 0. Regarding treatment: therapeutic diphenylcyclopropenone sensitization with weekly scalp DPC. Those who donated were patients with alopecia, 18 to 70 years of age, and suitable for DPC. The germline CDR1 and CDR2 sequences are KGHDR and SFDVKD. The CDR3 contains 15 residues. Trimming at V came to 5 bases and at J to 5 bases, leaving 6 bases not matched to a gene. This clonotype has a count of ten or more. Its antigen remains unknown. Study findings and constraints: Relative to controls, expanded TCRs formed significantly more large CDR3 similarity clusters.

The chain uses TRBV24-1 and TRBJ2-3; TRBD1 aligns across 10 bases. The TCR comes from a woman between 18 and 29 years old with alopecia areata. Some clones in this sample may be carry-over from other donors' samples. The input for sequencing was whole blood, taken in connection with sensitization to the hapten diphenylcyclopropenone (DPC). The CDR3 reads CATSAGQGLGDTQYF. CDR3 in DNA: TGTGCCACCAGTGCGGGACAGGGGTTAGGAGATACGCAGTATTTT.